The 4 T cell receptor beta chains presented below share a single source sample, sequenced in a study of T-cell reconstitution after alpha-beta-depleted transplantation in children. Preparation of the TCRbeta library used unique molecular identifiers. TCRdb ran MiXCR on the PCR reads and lists one entry per CDR3 protein. The sample yields just over 950,000 distinct CDR3 sequences, about 26% seen once. The sample consisted of PBMCs, mostly from graft donor cells, taken 360 days after TCRalphabeta/CD19-depleted stem cell transplant. Receptor source: a boy under three years old who had a stem cell transplant for SCID, so the T cells may come from the graft donor.

The rearrangement uses TRBV5-5 and TRBJ1-5; perhaps TRBD1 as D (6 bases). The CDR3 covers 15 residues. V was pared by 2 bases and J by 4 bases, with 13 bases between. The V gene's germline CDR1 is SGHKS and CDR2 YYEKEE (reference sequence). The CDR3 DNA sequence: TGTGCCAGCAGCTTCACAGGGCCGGGGAATCAGCCCCAGCATTTT. As protein: CASSFTGPGNQPQHF.

The chain employs TRBV7-6 and TRBJ1-1; TRBD1 is a possible D gene (6 bases). The CDR3 extends over 12 amino acids. V dropped 5 bases and J dropped 7 bases, with 11 bases sitting between them. The germline CDR1 and CDR2 sequences are SGHVS and FNYEAQ. This CDR3 is CASSPRRGEAFF. For the CDR3, the DNA is TGTGCCAGCAGCCCCCGCAGGGGTGAAGCTTTCTTT.

The V and J genes are TRBV10-3 and TRBJ2-1; 7 bases are shared with TRBD2. Trimming removed 2 bases from V and 5 bases from J; junction bases left unmatched: 6. CDR3 length: 15 amino acids. The V gene's germline CDR1 is ENHRY and CDR2 SYGVKD. The CDR3, as DNA: TGTGCCATCAGTGAGGGAACGGGGGGTAACAATGAGCAGTTCTTC. This gives the protein CAISEGTGGNNEQFF.

A few counts support this clonotype. The chain has TRBV4-3 and TRBJ2-7; D unclear. The CDR3 runs 13 residues. Trimming left V 3 bases short and J 6 bases short, with 12 bases between. Germline V gene data show CDR1 as LGHNA and CDR2 as YSLEER. CDR3 in amino acids: CASSHPLGSEQYF. CDR3 nucleotides: TGCGCCAGCAGCCACCCTCTAGGATCCGAGCAGTACTTC.